This T cell receptor (beta chain) is drawn from a study of T-cell memory formation after mild COVID-19. This clonotype was recorded at least ten times. Its antigen is undetermined. General study points: Within pre-infection memory, some responding clones were found, suggesting cross-reactive memory joined. Later expanders leaned CD4+, whereas day 15 to 85 contracting clones were balanced CD4/CD8.

TCRdb passed the 5' RACE reads through MiXCR, listing each CDR3 protein once. The data contain fewer than 350,000 distinct CDR3 sequences, over 7% of them singletons. The sample consisted of PBMCs or a T cell subset sorted from them (not recorded which). The TCR was taken from a man between 18 and 29 years old who had mild COVID-19 (a few samples of this study predate the infection). Cell type and time point are not known.

CDR3 nucleotide sequence: TGTGCCAGCAGCTTGGCGGGACAGGGAGGTCAGAGGCTGTTTTTT. This translates into CASSLAGQGGQRLFF. The rearrangement links TRBV7-2 to TRBJ1-4, with 9 bases fitting TRBD1. Trimming cost V 3 bases and J 14 bases; bases outside gene matches: 13. From germline, CDR1 is SGHTA and CDR2 FQGNSA. The CDR3 is made up of 15 amino acids.